Each of the 32 T cell receptor beta chains below was sequenced from the same sample in a study of radiotherapy plus CTLA-4 blockade in lung cancer. Measured with immunoSEQ multiplex PCR; TCRdb has only the in-frame clones, and not every one. The sample lists over 50,000 clones, roughly 80% occurring once. The material sequenced was peripheral blood, taken from a patient treated with radiotherapy plus ipilimumab. All receptors come from a human donor with non-small cell lung cancer who had a partial response to radiotherapy plus ipilimumab.

This clone was seen just once. The genes are TRBV5-3 and TRBJ2-4, with 7 bases that match TRBD1. TRBV5-3 has ORF status, its function being uncertain. The CDR3 loop spans 13 amino acids. Trimming at V came to 4 bases and at J to 6 bases, leaving 4 bases not matched to a gene. The CDR3 region has the DNA TGTGCCAGAAGCAAGGGACAGTTAAACATTCAGTACTTC. It yields the protein CARSKGQLNIQYF.

V gene TRBV11-3 combines with J gene TRBJ2-1; D is unclear. The germline V gene has CDR1 SGHNT and CDR2 YENEEA. The CDR3 covers 15 residues. Trimming shortened V by 0 bases and J by 0 bases, and 6 bases separated the two germline ends. The CDR3 nucleotides are TGTGCCAGCAGCTTAGAAAGGAGCTCCTACAATGAGCAGTTCTTC. Its protein product is CASSLERSSYNEQFF. Full variable domain (remainder filled in from reference TRBV11-3 and TRBJ2-1): EAGVVQSPRYKIIEKKQPVAFWCNPISGHNTLYWYLQNLGQGPELLIRYENEEAVDDSQLPKDRFSAERLKGVDSTLKIQPAELGDSAVYLCASSLERSSYNEQFFGPGTRLTVL.

The chain has TRBV7-6 and TRBJ2-1, with 8 bases aligning to TRBD1. Germline-derived CDR1 and CDR2 are SGHVS and FNYEAQ. Trimming took 5 bases from V and 8 from J; bases not matched to a gene: 5. This CDR3 is 13 amino acids long. The CDR3 loop is CASSVTGGHEQFF. DNA for the CDR3: TGTGCCAGCAGCGTTACAGGGGGGCATGAGCAGTTCTTC.

The chain joins TRBV14 to TRBJ2-3; D gene ambiguous. The length of the CDR3 is 12 residues. CDR1 SGHDN and CDR2 FVKESK come from the germline V gene. Between the trimmed V and J ends, which lost 1 base and 9 bases, there was a span of 8 bases. CDR3 sequence reads: CASSQAGGTQYF. The CDR3 DNA reads as TGTGCCAGCAGCCAAGCTGGCGGAACGCAGTATTTT.

V and J are TRBV4-3 and TRBJ1-6, with 7 nucleotides matching TRBD1. V gave up 4 bases and J gave up 7 bases; unmatched junction bases: 4. The germline V gene has CDR1 LGHNA and CDR2 YSLEER. There are 14 residues in the CDR3. The CDR3 bases are TGCGCCAGCAGCCGAGTGACAGGGAATTCACCCCTCCACTTT. It translates to CASSRVTGNSPLHF.

This chain uses TRBV9 with TRBJ2-1; 9 nucleotides align to TRBD2. The V gene end was trimmed by 3 bases and the J gene end by 6 bases; junction bases not matched to a gene: 7. Germline values: CDR1 SGDLS, CDR2 YYNGEE. This CDR3 contains 15 residues. The CDR3 sequence: CASSAGTSLGNEQFF. CDR3 nucleotides: TGTGCCAGCAGCGCCGGGACTAGCTTAGGCAATGAGCAGTTCTTC.

The chain recombines TRBV6-5 with TRBJ2-3; 10 bases align to TRBD1. This CDR3 has 15 amino acids. Trimming removed 5 bases from V and 3 bases from J; junction bases left unmatched: 5. Germline loops: CDR1 MNHEY, CDR2 SVGAGI. The CDR3 is CASSTRDRGTDTQYF. The CDR3 DNA reads as TGTGCCAGCAGTACCCGGGACAGGGGAACAGATACGCAGTATTTT.

This clone was picked up a small number of times. The chain carries TRBV7-8 and TRBJ1-5; D is ambiguous. Germline V lookup: CDR1 SGHVS, CDR2 FQNEAQ. V was cut by 1 base and J by 2 bases, with 12 bases left in between. The CDR3 has 16 residues. For the CDR3, the DNA is TGTGCCAGCAGCTTAGTAGCGGGGAGGGGCAATCAGCCCCAGCATTTT. Residues: CASSLVAGRGNQPQHF.

In its sample, this clone was seen once. The chain links TRBV15 to TRBJ1-5; D is perhaps TRBD1 (6 bases). Trimming removed 5 bases at V and 6 bases at J, with 11 bases between. CDR3 length: 13 amino acids. CDR1 is LNHNV, CDR2 YYDKDF, per germline (reference sequence). CDR3 protein: CATSSRRGQPQHF. The CDR3 nucleotides read TGTGCCACCAGCTCACGCAGGGGTCAGCCCCAGCATTTT.

The chain recombines TRBV6-5 with TRBJ1-5; D unresolved. This CDR3 has 15 amino acids. Germline loops: CDR1 MNHEY, CDR2 SVGAGI. V was pared by 6 bases and J by 6 bases, with 18 bases between. The CDR3 sequence: CASSTVLGGAQPQHF. CDR3 DNA: TGTGCCAGCAGCACCGTCCTGGGAGGAGCTCAGCCCCAGCATTTT.

The rearrangement links TRBV7-2 to TRBJ2-7; D is unclear. This CDR3 region has 12 residues. The V gene lost 3 bases and the J gene lost 6 bases, with 9 bases spanning the gap. Per the germline V gene, CDR1 is SGHTA and CDR2 is FQGNSA. CDR3 residues: CASSLSESEQYF. The CDR3 nucleotides are TGTGCCAGCAGCTTGTCCGAGAGCGAGCAGTACTTC.

The chain employs TRBV9 and TRBJ2-5; 8 bases agree with TRBD2. The J segment lost 4 bases and the V segment lost 3 bases, leaving 5 bases of the junction unmatched. The CDR3 sequence is 14 residues long. Germline CDR1 reads SGDLS; CDR2 reads YYNGEE. The DNA for the CDR3 is TGTGCCAGCAGCGCCCGGGGGGGCAGAGAGACCCAGTACTTC. This encodes CASSARGGRETQYF.

This chain links TRBV9 with TRBJ1-2; maybe TRBD1 (6 bases). The CDR3 sequence is 17 residues long. Germline-derived CDR1 and CDR2 are SGDLS and YYNGEE. V lost 0 bases to trimming and J lost 6 bases, with 21 bases between them. CDR3 amino acids: CASSVATRRGGRHGYTF. CDR3 nucleotide sequence: TGTGCCAGCAGCGTAGCTACGCGGAGGGGGGGCAGACATGGCTACACCTTC.

The chain uses TRBV30 and TRBJ1-4, with D uncertain. The V gene's germline CDR1 is GTSNPN and CDR2 SVGIG (reference sequence). This CDR3 has 13 residues. With 4 bases removed from V and 5 bases from J, the gap between germline ends came to 11 bases. The CDR3 region is CAWTGPLNEKLFF. The CDR3 coding sequence is TGTGCCTGGACAGGTCCTTTAAATGAAAAACTGTTTTTT.

J is TRBJ1-6 and V is TRBV10-1, with 10 positions matching TRBD1. This CDR3 is 14 amino acids long. CDR1 and CDR2 from the germline V gene are WNHNN and SYGVQD (reference sequence). V lost 8 bases to trimming and J lost 5 bases; unmatched junction nucleotides: 3. CDR3 region: CASPTGGDNSPLHF. In nucleotides, the CDR3 is TGCGCCAGCCCGACAGGGGGCGATAATTCACCCCTCCACTTT.

The chain has TRBV6-1 and TRBJ2-7, with D possibly being TRBD1 (6 bases). Germline V gene sequence: CDR1 MNHNS, CDR2 SASEGT. V lost 2 bases to trimming and J lost 8 bases, with 7 bases between them. The CDR3 is 11 amino acids. The CDR3 DNA is TGTGCCAGCAGTGAAACAGGGAAGCAGTACTTC. This sequence encodes CASSETGKQYF.

This chain uses TRBV9 with TRBJ1-2; weak D call: TRBD1 (5 bases). CDR3 size: 16 residues. Deletions cut 2 bases from V and 3 bases from J, with 17 bases between. Germline V gives CDR1 SGDLS, CDR2 YYNGEE. CDR3 residues: CASSVATAGSYYGYTF. CDR3 nucleotides: TGTGCCAGCAGCGTGGCGACAGCGGGCTCCTACTATGGCTACACCTTC.

The V and J genes are TRBV5-1 and TRBJ2-7; 8 bases map to TRBD1. After removal of 6 bases from V and 6 bases from J, the junction contained 14 bases not matched to a gene. Germline V gene lookup returns CDR1 SGHRS and CDR2 YFSETQ. The CDR3 runs 15 residues. Written as DNA, the CDR3 is TGCGCCAGCACCCTGGACAGGGCCCCTACGGGCGAGCAGTACTTC. Its protein product is CASTLDRAPTGEQYF. Full variable domain (rest looked up from reference TRBV5-1 and TRBJ2-7): KAGVTQTPRYLIKTRGQQVTLSCSPISGHRSVSWYQQTPGQGLQFLFEYFSETQRNKGNFPGRFSGRQFSNSRSEMNVSTLELGDSALYLCASTLDRAPTGEQYFGPGTRLTVT.

This clone was observed a single time. The chain uses TRBV2 and TRBJ1-5; D is perhaps TRBD1 (5 bases). The CDR3 extends over 15 amino acids. V lost 3 bases and J 1 base, leaving 10 bases between the germline ends. In germline, CDR1 is SNHLY, CDR2 FYNNEI. This chain's CDR3 is CASSEVGGSNQPQHF. The CDR3 DNA reads as TGTGCCAGCAGTGAGGTGGGGGGGAGCAATCAGCCCCAGCATTTT.

The table lists this clone with a count of one. V and J are TRBV5-1 and TRBJ1-5; D is ambiguous. Germline assignment: CDR1 SGHRS and CDR2 YFSETQ. V lost 0 bases and J 7 bases, leaving 8 bases between the germline ends. This CDR3 has 13 amino acids. The CDR3 here is CASSLGAGQPQHF. CDR3 coding DNA: TGCGCCAGCAGCTTGGGGGCGGGACAGCCCCAGCATTTT.

The J gene is TRBJ2-6, the V gene TRBV7-3; 7 bases are shared with TRBD1. The J segment lost 5 bases and the V segment lost 5 bases, leaving 6 bases of the junction unmatched. CDR3 length: 15 residues. CDR1 and CDR2 (germline): SGHTA, FQGTGA. CDR3 residues: CASSPRDSWANVLTF. In DNA form, the CDR3 reads TGTGCCAGCAGCCCCCGGGACAGCTGGGCCAACGTCCTGACTTTC.

The J gene is TRBJ2-3, the V gene TRBV9; 10 nucleotides align to TRBD2. The germline CDR1 and CDR2 sequences are SGDLS and YYNGEE. The V gene end was trimmed by 4 bases and the J gene end by 3 bases; junction bases not matched to a gene: 5. The CDR3 runs to 15 residues. The CDR3 DNA follows: TGTGCCAGCAGCAGAACTAGCGGGGAGACAGATACGCAGTATTTT. This codes for CASSRTSGETDTQYF.

This chain connects TRBV11-2 to TRBJ2-3; TRBD2 agrees at 7 bases. This CDR3 contains 16 residues. Germline V lookup: CDR1 SGHAT, CDR2 FQNNGV. V trimming: 5 bases; J trimming: 2 bases; junction bases outside the gene matches: 10. CDR3: CASSPGASGLTDTQYF. CDR3 in DNA: TGTGCCAGCAGCCCCGGGGCTAGCGGCCTCACAGATACGCAGTATTTT. The full variable domain, with the rest looked up from reference TRBV11-2 and TRBJ2-3, is EAGVAQSPRYKIIEKRQSVAFWCNPISGHATLYWYQQILGQGPKLLIQFQNNGVVDDSQLPKDRFSAERLKGVDSTLKIQPAKLEDSAVYLCASSPGASGLTDTQYFGPGTRLTVL.

This clone was detected once. DNA for the CDR3: TGTGCCAGTAGGACAGGGTTTGCAACTAATGAAAAACTGTTTTTT. Protein: CASRTGFATNEKLFF. This chain links TRBV19 with TRBJ1-4; 7 nucleotides agree with TRBD1. This CDR3 region has 15 residues. Trimming at V came to 6 bases and at J to 0 bases, leaving 4 bases not matched to a gene. Germline V CDR1 and CDR2: LNHDA, SQIVND (reference sequence).

The V gene is TRBV19, the J gene TRBJ2-3, with D maybe TRBD2 (7 bases). In germline, CDR1 is LNHDA, CDR2 SQIVND (reference sequence). V lost 3 bases and J 2 bases, leaving 15 bases between the germline ends. This CDR3 has 16 amino acids. The CDR3 reads CASSMGTAGATDTQYF. The DNA of the CDR3 is TGTGCCAGTAGTATGGGGACTGCGGGGGCCACAGATACGCAGTATTTT.

The chain couples TRBV14 to TRBJ1-1; TRBD1 might be the D (6 bases). Trimming shortened V by 3 bases and J by 5 bases, and 16 bases separated the two germline ends. From germline, CDR1 is SGHDN and CDR2 FVKESK. The CDR3 sequence is 15 residues long. CDR3 nucleotides: TGTGCCAGCAGCCAGTGGGGGGGGGCGAAGACTGAAGCTTTCTTT. As protein: CASSQWGGAKTEAFF.

The gene calls are TRBV19 and TRBJ2-7, with D hard to call. Looked up from germline, CDR1 is LNHDA and CDR2 is SQIVND (reference sequence). The CDR3 is 13 residues long. V gave up 6 bases and J gave up 0 bases, with 9 bases separating them. The CDR3 spells CASRPGTSYEQYF. In DNA form, the CDR3 reads TGTGCCAGTAGACCAGGTACCTCCTACGAGCAGTACTTC.

The rearrangement links TRBV6-1 to TRBJ2-1; 10 bases agree with TRBD2. CDR3 size: 18 residues. The germline gives CDR1 MNHNS, CDR2 SASEGT. Germline trimming cut 2 bases from V and 0 bases from J; bases unmatched to any gene: 7. CDR3 region: CASSELPGLASSYNEQFF. The CDR3 DNA sequence: TGTGCCAGCAGTGAACTCCCGGGACTAGCGTCCTCCTACAATGAGCAGTTCTTC.

The rearrangement links TRBV19 to TRBJ1-2; tentative D call: TRBD1 (6 bases). Germline CDR1 reads LNHDA; CDR2 reads SQIVND (reference sequence). This CDR3 region has 15 residues. V dropped 7 bases and J dropped 4 bases, with 19 bases sitting between them. The CDR3 region is CASTLLHRETYGYTF. CDR3 DNA sequence: TGTGCCAGTACCCTACTTCACAGGGAAACCTATGGCTACACCTTC.

The chain joins TRBV5-6 to TRBJ1-1; TRBD1 agrees at 8 bases. This CDR3 region has 14 residues. Germline lookup yields CDR1 SGHDT and CDR2 YYEEEE. V was clipped by 1 base and J by 6 bases; unmatched bases: 5. Written as DNA, the CDR3 is TGTGCCAGCAGCTTGAAGGACAGGGACGCTGAAGCTTTCTTT. It specifies CASSLKDRDAEAFF.

CDR3 sequence: CASSFRNSVSEQYF. The CDR3 bases are TGTGCCAGCAGTTTTAGAAACAGTGTGAGCGAGCAGTACTTC. The rearrangement links TRBV28 to TRBJ2-7; no definite D call. V was clipped by 3 bases and J by 6 bases, with 15 bases between them. The CDR3 is 14 amino acids. The germline gives CDR1 MDHEN, CDR2 SYDVKM. Filled out from reference TRBV28 and TRBJ2-7, the complete variable domain reads DVKVTQSSRYLVKRTGEKVFLECVQDMDHENMFWYRQDPGLGLRLIYFSYDVKMKEKGDIPEGYSVSREKKERFSLILESASTNQTSMYLCASSFRNSVSEQYFGPGTRLTVT.

J is TRBJ1-5 and V is TRBV2, with D maybe TRBD1 (5 bases). Germline V gives CDR1 SNHLY, CDR2 FYNNEI. V was cut by 3 bases and J by 2 bases, with 8 bases left in between. The length of the CDR3 is 14 residues. The CDR3 DNA follows: TGTGCCAGCAGTGAGGGCAGGGGCAATCAGCCCCAGCATTTT. It encodes CASSEGRGNQPQHF. Full variable domain (remainder filled in from reference TRBV2 and TRBJ1-5): EPEVTQTPSHQVTQMGQEVILRCVPISNHLYFYWYRQILGQKVEFLVSFYNNEISEKSEIFDDQFSVERPDGSNFTLKIRSTKLEDSAMYFCASSEGRGNQPQHFGDGTRLSIL.